This T cell receptor (beta chain) stems from a study of Tregs in tolerant kidney transplant recipients. In the case of this clone: Coverage ceases 3 residues before the CDR3 finishes, and the germline J gene fills in the end.

Trimming cost V 3 bases and J 5 bases; bases outside gene matches: 13. The CDR3 consists of 16 residues. CDR1 is LNHDA and CDR2 is SQIVND in the germline V gene (reference sequence). Only in-frame clones appear in the TCRdb table, and some are missing; sequencing was by immunoSEQ multiplex PCR. The table gives 31,000 or so clones; the top ten clones make up approximately 15% of it. Unstimulated regulatory T cells (CD4+CD25+CD127-), CD4+CD25- non-regulatory cells, CD4 and CD8 cells were FACS-sorted from thawed PBMCs. Sample: CD8+ T cells from blood, taken before the transplant. The chain is built from TRBV19 and TRBJ2-7, with 7 bases matching TRBD2. This receptor was obtained from a human donor who received a combined kidney and bone marrow transplant. CDR3 bases read: TGTGCCAGTAGTATGGGGTCTAGCGGTACTCTGGACGAG. Translating it yields CASSMGSSGTLDE. The whole CDR3 protein reads CASSMGSSGTLDEQYF.